A selection of T cell receptor beta chains follows, all from one sample in a study of control samples from healthy donors and cancer patients. TCRdb's table, derived via immunoSEQ multiplex PCR, lists solely in-frame clones and lacks some. The table lists under 100,000 clones, more than 80% of them singletons. Sequenced material: blood. The receptors derive from a woman aged 25 to 45 in good health. Each CDR3 is given with its conserved first and last residue. D genes are given only for firm matches. Not every row has a clone size; where given, it reads once, few, many or a size class.

J: TRBJ1-1; V: TRBV19; D: .; size: .; DNA: TGTGCCAGTAGTATCGGGGGCCTTAAGGACACTGAAGCTTTCTTT; CDR3: CASSIGGLKDTEAFF
J: TRBJ1-2; V: TRBV28; D: TRBD1; size: once; DNA: TGTGCCAGCAGTTTATCCCGAACAGGGGGCGATGGCTACACCTTC; CDR3: CASSLSRTGGDGYTF
J: TRBJ2-5; V: TRBV30; D: .; size: .; DNA: TGTGCCTGGAGGGCAGGGTCGGGGTATCGCCAAGAGACCCAGTACTTC; CDR3: CAWRAGSGYRQETQYF
J: TRBJ1-2; V: TRBV11-3; D: TRBD1; size: .; DNA: TGTGCCAGCAGCACGCGGACAGGGCTCTTCTATGGCTACACCTTC; CDR3: CASSTRTGLFYGYTF
J: TRBJ1-3; V: TRBV13; D: .; size: .; DNA: TGTGCCAGCAGCTTAGGAAAGGGGACCTCTGGAAACACCATATATTTT; CDR3: CASSLGKGTSGNTIYF
J: TRBJ1-5; V: TRBV3-1/TRBV3-2; D: .; size: .; DNA: TGTGCCAGCAGCCAGGGTTATAGCAATCAGCCCCAGCATTTT; CDR3: CASSQGYSNQPQHF
J: TRBJ2-7; V: TRBV3-1/TRBV3-2; D: .; size: .; DNA: TGTGCCAGCAGCCAGTCTGACCCCCTCTCCTACGAGCAGTACTTC; CDR3: CASSQSDPLSYEQYF
J: TRBJ1-1; V: TRBV5-1; D: TRBD1; size: .; DNA: TGCGCCAGCAGCGAGGACAGGGCTACTGAAGCTTTCTTT; CDR3: CASSEDRATEAFF
J: TRBJ2-1; V: TRBV27; D: .; size: .; DNA: TGTGCCAGCAGTTTATCTTCCTACAATGAGCAGTTCTTC; CDR3: CASSLSSYNEQFF
J: TRBJ2-7; V: TRBV7-9; D: TRBD2; size: once; DNA: TGTGCCAGCAGCCTAAGGACTAGCGGTTCCTACGAGCAGTACTTC; CDR3: CASSLRTSGSYEQYF
J: TRBJ2-3; V: TRBV5-1; D: .; size: .; DNA: TGCGCCAGCACATTCGGAGTGCAGGGGAGCACAGATACGCAGTATTTT; CDR3: CASTFGVQGSTDTQYF
J: TRBJ2-1; V: TRBV2; D: TRBD2; size: .; DNA: TGTGCCAGCAGTGAGTTAGCGGGGGGACCCTCTTACAATGAGCAGTTCTTC; CDR3: CASSELAGGPSYNEQFF
J: TRBJ1-1; V: TRBV18; D: .; size: .; DNA: TGTGCCAGCTCACCCGTACAGGGTTCAGGGACTGAAGCTTTCTTT; CDR3: CASSPVQGSGTEAFF
J: TRBJ1-1; V: TRBV6-5; D: .; size: .; DNA: TGTGCCAGCAGTTACGACGGGGGGCGCCAGAGCACTGAAGCTTTCTTT; CDR3: CASSYDGGRQSTEAFF
J: TRBJ1-1; V: TRBV4-1; D: .; size: .; DNA: TGCGCCAGCAGCCAAGTTGGGGCCGGGACTGAAGCTTTCTTT; CDR3: CASSQVGAGTEAFF
J: TRBJ2-2; V: TRBV5-4; D: .; size: .; DNA: TGTGCCAGCAGCTTGGGAGGACACTCTGGGACCGGGGAGCTGTTTTTT; CDR3: CASSLGGHSGTGELFF
J: TRBJ1-2; V: TRBV7-9; D: .; size: .; DNA: TGTGCCAGCACCCTTAGGGGGGACGACGGCTACACCTTC; CDR3: CASTLRGDDGYTF
J: TRBJ1-1; V: TRBV19; D: .; size: few; DNA: TGTGCCAGTAACTCTCGCCAGGGGCTGAACACTGAAGCTTTCTTT; CDR3: CASNSRQGLNTEAFF
J: TRBJ2-1; V: TRBV4-2; D: .; size: .; DNA: TGTGCCAGCAGCCAGCATCTGGGGGGCGAGCAGTTCTTC; CDR3: CASSQHLGGEQFF
J: TRBJ1-1; V: TRBV30; D: .; size: .; DNA: TGTGCCTGGACCCAAAGGGACTCGAGCTTCACTGAAGCTTTCTTT; CDR3: CAWTQRDSSFTEAFF
J: TRBJ1-6; V: TRBV11-1; D: .; size: .; DNA: TGTGCCAGCAGCTCAAACCCAAATTCACCCCTCCACTTT; CDR3: CASSSNPNSPLHF
J: TRBJ2-2; V: TRBV30; D: .; size: .; DNA: TGTGCCTGGACTGAATCAGGGGAGCTGTTTTTT; CDR3: CAWTESGELFF
J: TRBJ2-3; V: TRBV6-4; D: TRBD2; size: .; DNA: TGTGCCAGCAGTAAAGCGGGGGACCACACAGATACGCAGTATTTT; CDR3: CASSKAGDHTDTQYF
J: TRBJ2-1; V: TRBV27; D: .; size: .; DNA: TGTGCCAGCAGTTGGGGCACCTACAATGAGCAGTTCTTC; CDR3: CASSWGTYNEQFF
J: TRBJ2-7; V: TRBV4-1; D: .; size: .; DNA: TGCGCCAGCAGCCAGAGAATCCGTTGGGAAACCCACGAGCAGTACTTC; CDR3: CASSQRIRWETHEQYF
J: TRBJ1-6; V: TRBV4-1; D: .; size: .; DNA: TGCGCCAGCAGCCGGTCACCTTTTACGGATCAGAATTCACCCCTCCACTTT; CDR3: CASSRSPFTDQNSPLHF
J: TRBJ2-5; V: TRBV3-1/TRBV3-2; D: .; size: .; DNA: TGTGCCAGCAGCGAGTCTGGGGGTTCCCAGTACTTC; CDR3: CASSESGGSQYF
J: TRBJ2-5; V: TRBV11-3; D: TRBD1; size: .; DNA: TGTGCCAGCAGCTTAGGACAGGGGGCGTTATCTGAGACCCAGTACTTC; CDR3: CASSLGQGALSETQYF
J: TRBJ2-7; V: TRBV2; D: .; size: .; DNA: TGTGCCAGCAGTGGAGGGCAACTCTACGAGCAGTACTTC; CDR3: CASSGGQLYEQYF
J: TRBJ1-2; V: TRBV28; D: TRBD1; size: .; DNA: TGTGCCAGCAGTTTAAGGGACAGAAACTATGGCTACACCTTC; CDR3: CASSLRDRNYGYTF
J: TRBJ1-5; V: TRBV19; D: TRBD1; size: once; DNA: TGTGCCAGTAGTCCACGACAGGGCGGGAATCAGCCCCAGCATTTT; CDR3: CASSPRQGGNQPQHF
J: TRBJ2-3; V: TRBV5-1; D: .; size: few; DNA: TGCGCCAGCAGCTTGCGGGGTAACTCAGATACGCAGTATTTT; CDR3: CASSLRGNSDTQYF
J: TRBJ2-7; V: TRBV18; D: .; size: .; DNA: TGTGCCAGCTCACCACCTGGGGGGAGTCGGTCCTCCTACGAGCAGTACTTC; CDR3: CASSPPGGSRSSYEQYF
J: TRBJ2-2; V: TRBV15; D: .; size: .; DNA: TGTGCCACCAGCCCTATAAGGCTGTCGAACACCGGGGAGCTGTTTTTT; CDR3: CATSPIRLSNTGELFF
J: TRBJ2-7; V: TRBV28; D: .; size: .; DNA: TGTGCCAGCAGCCCCCAGGGGATGAGGTCCTACGAGCAGTACTTC; CDR3: CASSPQGMRSYEQYF
J: TRBJ1-1; V: TRBV4-1; D: .; size: .; DNA: TGCGCCAGCAGCCAAAGGGCGTTAACTGAAGCTTTCTTT; CDR3: CASSQRALTEAFF
J: TRBJ2-1; V: TRBV15; D: TRBD1; size: .; DNA: TGTGCCACCAGCAGAAGGTTCGTTGGGGACAGCCACAATGAGCAGTTCTTC; CDR3: CATSRRFVGDSHNEQFF
J: TRBJ1-2; V: TRBV15; D: .; size: .; DNA: TGTGCCACCAGCAGAGATGGACAGTTTTTTAACTATGGCTACACCTTC; CDR3: CATSRDGQFFNYGYTF
J: TRBJ1-4; V: TRBV7-9; D: .; size: .; DNA: TGTGCCAGCAGCTTAGGCGCGGGACGGGGGAATGAAAAACTGTTTTTT; CDR3: CASSLGAGRGNEKLFF
J: TRBJ1-2; V: TRBV12-5; D: TRBD1; size: once; DNA: TGTGCTAGTGCCCAATCACAGGGGGCGAACTATGGCTACACCTTC; CDR3: CASAQSQGANYGYTF
J: TRBJ2-5; V: TRBV5-8; D: .; size: .; DNA: TGTGCCAGCAGCTTGATGGGACCAGGGGAGACCCAGTACTTC; CDR3: CASSLMGPGETQYF
J: TRBJ1-5; V: TRBV5-1; D: .; size: .; DNA: TGCGCCAGCAGCGGTGACGGCAATCAGCCCCAGCATTTT; CDR3: CASSGDGNQPQHF
J: TRBJ1-4; V: TRBV7-9; D: TRBD1; size: .; DNA: TGTGCCAGCAGCCGTGGACAGGGAGGTGAAAAACTGTTTTTT; CDR3: CASSRGQGGEKLFF
J: TRBJ2-7; V: TRBV5-4; D: TRBD1; size: medium-sized; DNA: TGTGCCAGCAGTTTTACCGGGACAGGGGCCTACGAGCAGTACTTC; CDR3: CASSFTGTGAYEQYF
J: TRBJ2-3; V: TRBV19; D: TRBD2; size: once; DNA: TGTGCCAGTAGTCCCATCTCGGGGAGGGCCATTGTGGATACGCAGTATTTT; CDR3: CASSPISGRAIVDTQYF
J: TRBJ2-1; V: TRBV24-1; D: TRBD2; size: .; DNA: TGTGCCACCAGTGACGAACTAGCGGGAGGGGGCAATGAGCAGTTCTTC; CDR3: CATSDELAGGGNEQFF
J: TRBJ2-7; V: TRBV19; D: .; size: .; DNA: TGTGCCAGTAGTAGCGGGCCAGGGGACGAGCAGTACTTC; CDR3: CASSSGPGDEQYF
J: TRBJ1-2; V: TRBV4-2; D: .; size: .; DNA: TGTGCCAGCAGCCAAGATCTCGGGCAGGGGCTTACCAATGGCTACACCTTC; CDR3: CASSQDLGQGLTNGYTF
J: TRBJ1-1; V: TRBV25-1; D: .; size: .; DNA: TGTGCCAGCAGAGACCACGGCGGGCGGGGTGCTTTCTTT; CDR3: CASRDHGGRGAFF
J: TRBJ1-5; V: TRBV28; D: TRBD1; size: .; DNA: TGTGCCAGCAGACAAGGGGACAGCAACCAGCCCCAGCATTTT; CDR3: CASRQGDSNQPQHF
J: TRBJ1-1; V: TRBV5-1; D: .; size: .; DNA: TGCGCCAGCAGCTTGGGAGGTATCACTGAAGCTTTCTTT; CDR3: CASSLGGITEAFF
J: TRBJ2-2; V: TRBV6-5; D: TRBD1; size: .; DNA: TGTGCCAGCAGGACAGGGGGCGTGGAGCTGTTTTTT; CDR3: CASRTGGVELFF